These T cell receptor beta chains were read from a single sample in a study of blood T cell repertoires in COVID-19. The table came from immunoSEQ multiplex PCR; TCRdb's copy has only in-frame clones and leaves some out. Of tens of thousands of clones in the sample, less than 95% were seen once. Sequencing used peripheral blood. Receptor source: a man aged 65 to 79 with active COVID-19. Each CDR3 is given with its conserved first and last residue. The D gene is left open where the match is weak. Rows may omit the clone size; those that give it use once, few, many or a size class.

v_gene	abundance	d_gene	j_gene	CDR3nt	CDR3aa
TRBV24-1	.	TRBD1	TRBJ2-5	TGTGCCACCAGTGATCCTACAGGGGGCGCCGAGACCCAGTACTTC	CATSDPTGGAETQYF
TRBV9	.	TRBD2	TRBJ2-3	TGTGCCAGCAGCGTAGGGCTAGCGGGGGGAACCACAGATACGCAGTATTTT	CASSVGLAGGTTDTQYF
TRBV6-5	.	.	TRBJ1-3	TGTGCCAGCAGACTACAGGGTTCTTCTGGAAACACCATATATTTT	CASRLQGSSGNTIYF
TRBV24-1	once	TRBD1	TRBJ2-1	TGTGCCACCAGTGATACCTCGGGACAGGGGGCCGACAATGAGCAGTTCTTC	CATSDTSGQGADNEQFF
TRBV15	.	.	TRBJ1-6	TGTGCCACCAGCAGATCGGGAGGAGGAGGTTCACCCCTCCACTTT	CATSRSGGGGSPLHF
TRBV3-1/TRBV3-2	.	TRBD1	TRBJ1-2	TGTGCCAGCAGCCAAGTGCGACAGGGCGATGGCTACACCTTC	CASSQVRQGDGYTF
TRBV20-1	.	TRBD1	TRBJ1-3	TGCAGCCTCACAGGGGGGAACACCATATATTTT	CSLTGGNTIYF
TRBV5-1	.	.	TRBJ1-1	TGCGCCAGCAGCTTACGGACAGCCCACACTGAAGCTTTCTTT	CASSLRTAHTEAFF
TRBV18	.	.	TRBJ2-1	TGTGCCAGCTCACATAGGGGGGGTGAGCAGTTCTTC	CASSHRGGEQFF
TRBV19	.	.	TRBJ1-2	TGTGCCAGTAGCTTAACAGGGAGGGGCGATGGCTACACCTTC	CASSLTGRGDGYTF
TRBV25-1	.	TRBD2	TRBJ2-1	TGTGCCAGCATTCACCCTAAACTAGCGGTAGTAAGGGATGAGCAGTTCTTC	CASIHPKLAVVRDEQFF
TRBV2	.	.	TRBJ2-7	TGTGCCAGCACCGAGGCCTACGAGCAGTACTTC	CASTEAYEQYF
TRBV5-1	.	.	TRBJ1-1	TGCGCCAGCAGGTGGGGGGGACCGAACACTGAAGCTTTCTTT	CASRWGGPNTEAFF
TRBV29-1	.	.	TRBJ2-3	TGCAGCGTTGAAACAGACCACCCCGATACGCAGTATTTT	CSVETDHPDTQYF
TRBV6-5	.	TRBD1	TRBJ2-1	TGTGCCAGCAGTCTGGGACAGGGAGGCTACAATGAGCAGTTCTTC	CASSLGQGGYNEQFF
TRBV11-2	.	TRBD1	TRBJ1-3	TGTGCCAGCAGCCCGGGACAGGGGTACACCATATATTTT	CASSPGQGYTIYF
TRBV7-6	.	.	TRBJ2-5	TGTGCCAGCAGCCCCACAGTCACCGAGTACCAAGAGACCCAGTACTTC	CASSPTVTEYQETQYF
TRBV19	.	.	TRBJ1-5	TGTGCCAGTAGTAGACTGGGGGGAGGTTCTCAGCCCCAGCATTTT	CASSRLGGGSQPQHF
TRBV6-6	.	.	TRBJ2-2	TGTGCCAGCAGTGGAATCAGGGGAGGGGAGCTGTTTTTT	CASSGIRGGELFF
TRBV2	.	.	TRBJ2-5	TGTGCCAGCAGTACTAACCTAGAGACCCAGTACTTC	CASSTNLETQYF
TRBV6-5	.	.	TRBJ2-2	TGTGCCAGCAGTACCCAGGTTAACACCGGGGAGCTGTTTTTT	CASSTQVNTGELFF
TRBV15	.	.	TRBJ1-2	TGTGCCACCAGCAGGGAAATGGGGCATGGCTACACCTTC	CATSREMGHGYTF
TRBV27	.	TRBD1	TRBJ1-2	TGTGCCAGCAGTTGGGACAGGGATCAAGGCTACACCTTC	CASSWDRDQGYTF
TRBV5-1	.	.	TRBJ1-2	TGCGCCAGCAGCCTGCAAAGTTGGGCAGAGGGTGGCTACACCTTC	CASSLQSWAEGGYTF
TRBV11-2	.	.	TRBJ1-6	TGTGCCAGCAGCTTATTAGGGGGAAGCTCCTATAATTCACCCCTCCACTTT	CASSLLGGSSYNSPLHF
TRBV9	.	TRBD2	TRBJ2-1	TGTGCCAGCAGCGTAGGGCGAGCGGGGGGACCCTACAATGAGCAGTTCTTC	CASSVGRAGGPYNEQFF
TRBV7-2	.	TRBD1	TRBJ2-1	TGTGCCAGCAGCTCGGACAGGGGGTTTTACAATGAGCAGTTCTTC	CASSSDRGFYNEQFF
TRBV3-1/TRBV3-2	.	TRBD1	TRBJ2-7	TGTGCCAGCAGCCAAGTAGGGACAGGGAGGTACGAGCAGTACTTC	CASSQVGTGRYEQYF
TRBV19	.	TRBD2	TRBJ2-3	TGTGCCAGTAGTATAGCGGGGGGGCGCACAGATACGCAGTATTTT	CASSIAGGRTDTQYF
TRBV2	.	.	TRBJ2-7	TGTGCCAGCAGACTTTCCAGGGTAGCCTACGAGCAGTACTTC	CASRLSRVAYEQYF
TRBV6-6	once	.	TRBJ1-1	TGTGCCAGCAGCACCGGGGGACTGGGGATGACTGAAGCTTTCTTT	CASSTGGLGMTEAFF
TRBV6-5	.	.	TRBJ2-1	TGTGCCTCGAGTGTCCTTGAGAATGAGCAGTTCTTC	CASSVLENEQFF
TRBV6-6	.	TRBD1	TRBJ1-5	TGTGCCAGCAAAGGGACAGGGGGGAATAGCAATCAGCCCCAGCATTTT	CASKGTGGNSNQPQHF
TRBV10-3	once	TRBD1	TRBJ1-6	TGTGCCATCAGCCAGGGACAGGCCAATTCACCCCTCCACTTT	CAISQGQANSPLHF
TRBV2	.	.	TRBJ2-2	TGTGCCAGCACCGGAGAGCTAAACACCGGGGAGCTGTTTTTT	CASTGELNTGELFF
TRBV10-3	.	TRBD2	TRBJ2-3	TGTGCCATCAGTGGTAGCGGGGGCGCAGATACGCAGTATTTT	CAISGSGGADTQYF
TRBV27	once	TRBD2	TRBJ2-1	TGTGCCAGCAGTTTATGGGCTAGCGGGGGGGTATACGGTGAGCAGTTCTTC	CASSLWASGGVYGEQFF
TRBV2	.	.	TRBJ2-3	TGTGCCAGCAGTGTTGCGAAGAGCACAGATACGCAGTATTTT	CASSVAKSTDTQYF
TRBV7-9	.	TRBD1	TRBJ1-4	TGTGCCAGCGGTGGGGGGACAGCAACTAATGAAAAACTGTTTTTT	CASGGGTATNEKLFF
TRBV27	.	TRBD1	TRBJ1-6	TGTGCCAGCAGTTTATTAGGGACAGGGATTTCACCCCTCCACTTT	CASSLLGTGISPLHF
TRBV30	.	TRBD1	TRBJ1-1	TGTGCCTGGAGTGTCGGGACAGGGACTGAAGCTTTCTTT	CAWSVGTGTEAFF
TRBV27	.	TRBD2	TRBJ2-1	TGTGCCAGCAGTCTCGGACTAGGTTACAATGAGCAGTTCTTC	CASSLGLGYNEQFF